This entry concerns a single T cell receptor beta chain. This entry comes from a study of blood T cell repertoires in COVID-19. For the study at large: The United States, Italy and Spain were the sources of the acute and convalescent COVID-19 samples.

The method was immunoSEQ multiplex PCR; TCRdb's version includes in-frame clones alone and lacks a portion of them. The repertoire consists of some 270,000 clones, with around nine tenths occurring once and the leading ten covering 0.75% to 0.9%. The length of the CDR3 is 13 residues. The germline V and J ends were trimmed by 2 bases and 9 bases, with 14 bases remaining between them. In germline, CDR1 is GTSNPN, CDR2 SVGIG (reference sequence). The TCR originated in a man aged 25-40 years with acute or convalescent COVID-19. The sequenced sample consisted of peripheral blood. The V gene is TRBV30, the J gene TRBJ2-1; the D gene is possibly TRBD1 (6 bases). The CDR3 DNA follows: TGTGCCTGGAGTAGGCAGGGGCAGGGTGAGCAGTTCTTC. Translation: CAWSRQGQGEQFF.